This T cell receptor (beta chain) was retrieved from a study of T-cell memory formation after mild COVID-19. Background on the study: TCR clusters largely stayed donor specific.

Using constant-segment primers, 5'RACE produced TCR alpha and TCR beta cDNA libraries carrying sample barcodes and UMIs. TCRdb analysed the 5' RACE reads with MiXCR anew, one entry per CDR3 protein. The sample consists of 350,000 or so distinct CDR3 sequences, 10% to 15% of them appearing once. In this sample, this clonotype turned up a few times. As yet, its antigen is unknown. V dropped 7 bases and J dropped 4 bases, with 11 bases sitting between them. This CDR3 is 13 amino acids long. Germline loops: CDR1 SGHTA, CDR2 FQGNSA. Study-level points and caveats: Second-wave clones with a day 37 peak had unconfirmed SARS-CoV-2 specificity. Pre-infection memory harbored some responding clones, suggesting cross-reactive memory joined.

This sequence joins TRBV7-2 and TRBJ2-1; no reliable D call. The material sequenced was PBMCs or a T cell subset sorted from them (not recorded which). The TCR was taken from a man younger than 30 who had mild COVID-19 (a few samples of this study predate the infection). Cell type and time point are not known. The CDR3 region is CASNFGLYNEQFF. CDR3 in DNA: TGTGCCAGCAACTTCGGCCTGTACAATGAGCAGTTCTTC.